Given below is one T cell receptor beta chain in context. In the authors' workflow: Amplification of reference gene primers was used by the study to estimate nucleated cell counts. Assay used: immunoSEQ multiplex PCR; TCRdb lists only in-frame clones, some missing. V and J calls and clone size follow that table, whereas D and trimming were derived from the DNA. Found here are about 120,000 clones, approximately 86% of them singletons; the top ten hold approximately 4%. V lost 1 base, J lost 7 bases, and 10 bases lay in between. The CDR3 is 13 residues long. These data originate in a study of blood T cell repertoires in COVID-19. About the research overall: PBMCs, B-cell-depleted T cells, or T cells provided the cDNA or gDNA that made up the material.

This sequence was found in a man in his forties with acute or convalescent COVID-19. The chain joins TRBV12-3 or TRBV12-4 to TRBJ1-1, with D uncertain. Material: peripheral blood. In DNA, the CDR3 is TGTGCCAGCAGTTTAGAGCCTCAAGATGAAGCTTTCTTT. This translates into CASSLEPQDEAFF.